This T cell receptor (beta chain) was sequenced during a study of regulatory T cells in long-lasting Graves disease (dated by TCRdb to the early 2020s). About the full investigation: In the newly diagnosed Graves' disease group, patients had been taking antithyroid drugs for less than 3 months. Persistent Graves' disease patients were compared with newly diagnosed Graves' disease patients by peripheral blood TCR sequencing and RNA sequencing. The study was registered as a clinical trial and conducted in China. A total of 35 or so samples were covered by TCR sequencing, comprising around 13 persistent and 20 or so newly diagnosed Graves' disease patients. What the research found in general, with its limitations: Patients with persistent disease shared more public clonotypes (about 2,500) than newly diagnosed patients did (about 1,000). The authors noted that the small sample size was a limitation that may lower accuracy. The study examined only peripheral blood because the primary lesion, thyroid tissue, could not be accessed. Compared with newly diagnosed patients, patients with persistent Graves' disease had lower TCR Shannon entropy and fewer highly expanded clones, which suggests clonal expansion. Preferential use of TRBV28, TRBJ1-2 and TRBJ2-5 was observed in persistent disease, whereas TRBV20-1 and TRBJ2-1 were favored in newly diagnosed disease. Sequencing and analysis were limited to the TCR beta chain.

The CDR3 runs 10 residues from the cysteine to the phenylalanine. Only the CDR3 region is kept as DNA, spanning 30 bases read in frame from base 1. CDR1 and CDR2 were assigned from the germline V gene as SNHLY and FYNNEI. The method behind the library was multiplex PCR. Reads for this sample came from an Illumina HiSeq 4000. iRepertoire HTBI primers and Arm-PCR amplification of CDR3 regions were used to construct TCR beta libraries. PCR products were gel purified before sequencing. The paper's data handling went like this. Gene usage analysis of CDR3 amino acid clonotypes relied on the roughly 58 TRBV and around 13 TRBJ segments identified across samples. COPE and FqMerger were used to merge filtered high-quality paired reads into contigs. Contigs were aligned with BLAST to IMGT TRBV, TRBD and TRBJ reference genes, and CDR3 was defined per IMGT. Any clonotype with a frequency above 0.1% was counted as a highly expanded clone. Shannon entropy served as the measure of repertoire diversity, while the Gini coefficient captured V-J evenness. A clonotype was considered public if more than one individual shared it. TCRdb handled the public reads itself, with Q25 trimming in fastp and clone calling in MiXCR, and kept productive beta chains. Rows matching on CDR3 protein sequence are summarized as one entry with the most common DNA and genes. The V and J calls and clone size come from TCRdb's table, not from the authors' own analysis. The sample table holds roughly 380,000 distinct CDR3 sequences, of which 15% to 19% were seen once. The ten most abundant clones make up approximately 22% of the sample.

This specimen's time point label, per the study, means: newly diagnosed GD, antithyroid drugs for less than 3 months. For both TCR sequencing and RNA sequencing, RNA was extracted from PBMCs using TRIzol. Graves' disease was diagnosed according to American Thyroid Association guidelines. The patients came from an endocrinology department in Xi'an, China. Each patient gave approximately 10 milliliters of peripheral blood, collected in an EDTA anticoagulant tube. Ficoll Paque Plus density gradient separation was used to isolate PBMCs, and no further T cell sorting was done. An Agilent 2100 Bioanalyzer and agarose gel were used to check RNA quality, and a NanoDrop 2000 was used to measure RNA concentration. Notes on this clonotype: Its antigen specificity is not known. This could be a read error, since a much larger clone is one nucleotide away.

The sequencing here drew on peripheral blood mononuclear cells (PBMCs), taken at new diagnosis, from a patient treated with antithyroid drugs. The sequence derives from a female donor with Graves disease. This receptor chain uses TRBV2 and TRBJ2-1, with TRBD1 as a weak D call on 6 bases. The nucleotide sequence reads as follows: TGTGTCAGCAGGGGCAATGAGCAGTTCTTC. Translated, it reads CVSRGNEQFF.